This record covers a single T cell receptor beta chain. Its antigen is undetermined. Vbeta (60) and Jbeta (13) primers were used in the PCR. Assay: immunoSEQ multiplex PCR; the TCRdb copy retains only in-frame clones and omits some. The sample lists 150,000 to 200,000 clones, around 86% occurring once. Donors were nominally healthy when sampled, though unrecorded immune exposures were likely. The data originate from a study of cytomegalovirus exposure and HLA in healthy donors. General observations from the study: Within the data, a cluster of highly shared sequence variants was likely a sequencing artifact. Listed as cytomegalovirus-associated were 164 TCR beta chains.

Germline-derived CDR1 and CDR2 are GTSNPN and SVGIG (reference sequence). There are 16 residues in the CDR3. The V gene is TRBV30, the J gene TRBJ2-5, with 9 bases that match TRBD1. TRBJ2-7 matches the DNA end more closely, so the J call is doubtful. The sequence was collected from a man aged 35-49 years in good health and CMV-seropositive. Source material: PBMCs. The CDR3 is CAWTTGQGEWSYEQYF. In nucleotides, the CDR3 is TGTGCCTGGACCACGGGACAGGGTGAGTGGTCCTACGAGCAGTACTTC.